This T cell receptor beta chain was identified in a study of vaccination and CD4 T cells after COVID-19. Germline CDR1 and CDR2: DFQATT and SNEGSKA (reference sequence). This CDR3 has 14 residues. With 4 bases removed from V and 1 base from J, the gap between germline ends came to 10 bases. Indicated treatment: approximately 11-day PBMC culture with coronavirus spike peptide pools or control peptides (ViraFEST assay). At the Johns Hopkins FTIC core, DNA taken from cultured CD4+ T cells was sequenced by way of the Oncomine TCR Beta short-read assay. TCRdb re-derived calls from the PCR reads in MiXCR, one entry per CDR3 protein. The table lists 9,500 to 10,000 distinct CDR3 sequences, roughly 70% of them singletons, with 30% to 45% in the top ten. This clonotype ranks as medium-sized. Its antigen is not known.

The sample was CD4+ T cells from blood, cultured in vitro. This clonotype originated in a human donor who had recovered from COVID-19. The V and J genes are TRBV20-1 and TRBJ1-4; D is unclear. For the CDR3, the DNA is TGCAGTGCTAAGGACGGCCAAACTAATGAAAAACTGTTTTTT. Translated: CSAKDGQTNEKLFF.